These T cell receptor beta chains were read from a single sample in a study of shared clonotypes between healthy human individuals. Method: immunoSEQ multiplex PCR; TCRdb's copy keeps in-frame clones and lacks some. The sample lists fewer than 1 million clones, around 96% occurring once. Input material: naive CD8+ T cells sorted from blood. The receptors were sampled from a man aged 30-40 years in good health. Each CDR3 is given with its conserved first and last residue.

v_call,cdr3_aa
TRBV27,CASSSPTGSSYNEQFF
TRBV6-6,CASRYRDTSTDTQYF
TRBV7-6,CASSETGVAYEQYF
TRBV29-1,CSAPLGSGNTEAFF
TRBV7-2,CASSLVGTGAPDEQFF
TRBV9,CASSDGDRDTQYF
TRBV7-6,CASSLLTGGENEQFF
TRBV27,CASSLNDNEQFF
TRBV5-1,CASSLENMAYEQYF
TRBV5-1,CASSNRGAYEQYF
TRBV5-4,CASSQQDEVGNEQFF
TRBV6-5,CASTPRGIYSYEQYF
TRBV6-1,CASSATTGATDTQYF
TRBV5-4,CASSSRTSGLYEQYF
TRBV7-9,CASSLEFGDSITYEQYF
TRBV28,CASSLHRDSYEQYF
TRBV29-1,CSVDRSNTGELFF
TRBV6-5,CASRSRFIYGYTF
TRBV7-3,CASSLNAGGPNNEQFF
TRBV30,CAWMEKRTLAEAFF
TRBV9,CASSVGGDTEAFF
TRBV6-4,CASSRTSSSYEQYF
TRBV6-5,CASSYGLAGEETQYF
TRBV15,CATSRIPGLAGSDTQYF
TRBV7-6,CASSLGASGSYEQYF
TRBV5-5,CASSLGQASSYEQYF
TRBV15,CATSASGRVYEQYF
TRBV7-2,CASSLKERPEEQYF
TRBV9,CASSPRDRGYEQYF
TRBV9,CASTSRWDNEQFF
TRBV2,CATAGRELFF
TRBV4-1,CASSQGDRGDEGGELFF
TRBV27,CASSLRGSSSYEQYF
TRBV28,CASSLHRDGEYYGYTF
TRBV11-2,CASSLAPLAIPRDEQFF
TRBV28,CASRQTRREQFF
TRBV4-2,CASSQDYSMETQYF
TRBV7-2,CASSSPQSREEQYF
TRBV11-1,CASSPRLAEWSSYNEQFF
TRBV10-3,CAISERAYEQYF
TRBV11-2,CATSVGSYEQYF
TRBV2,CASSGNEPYGYTF